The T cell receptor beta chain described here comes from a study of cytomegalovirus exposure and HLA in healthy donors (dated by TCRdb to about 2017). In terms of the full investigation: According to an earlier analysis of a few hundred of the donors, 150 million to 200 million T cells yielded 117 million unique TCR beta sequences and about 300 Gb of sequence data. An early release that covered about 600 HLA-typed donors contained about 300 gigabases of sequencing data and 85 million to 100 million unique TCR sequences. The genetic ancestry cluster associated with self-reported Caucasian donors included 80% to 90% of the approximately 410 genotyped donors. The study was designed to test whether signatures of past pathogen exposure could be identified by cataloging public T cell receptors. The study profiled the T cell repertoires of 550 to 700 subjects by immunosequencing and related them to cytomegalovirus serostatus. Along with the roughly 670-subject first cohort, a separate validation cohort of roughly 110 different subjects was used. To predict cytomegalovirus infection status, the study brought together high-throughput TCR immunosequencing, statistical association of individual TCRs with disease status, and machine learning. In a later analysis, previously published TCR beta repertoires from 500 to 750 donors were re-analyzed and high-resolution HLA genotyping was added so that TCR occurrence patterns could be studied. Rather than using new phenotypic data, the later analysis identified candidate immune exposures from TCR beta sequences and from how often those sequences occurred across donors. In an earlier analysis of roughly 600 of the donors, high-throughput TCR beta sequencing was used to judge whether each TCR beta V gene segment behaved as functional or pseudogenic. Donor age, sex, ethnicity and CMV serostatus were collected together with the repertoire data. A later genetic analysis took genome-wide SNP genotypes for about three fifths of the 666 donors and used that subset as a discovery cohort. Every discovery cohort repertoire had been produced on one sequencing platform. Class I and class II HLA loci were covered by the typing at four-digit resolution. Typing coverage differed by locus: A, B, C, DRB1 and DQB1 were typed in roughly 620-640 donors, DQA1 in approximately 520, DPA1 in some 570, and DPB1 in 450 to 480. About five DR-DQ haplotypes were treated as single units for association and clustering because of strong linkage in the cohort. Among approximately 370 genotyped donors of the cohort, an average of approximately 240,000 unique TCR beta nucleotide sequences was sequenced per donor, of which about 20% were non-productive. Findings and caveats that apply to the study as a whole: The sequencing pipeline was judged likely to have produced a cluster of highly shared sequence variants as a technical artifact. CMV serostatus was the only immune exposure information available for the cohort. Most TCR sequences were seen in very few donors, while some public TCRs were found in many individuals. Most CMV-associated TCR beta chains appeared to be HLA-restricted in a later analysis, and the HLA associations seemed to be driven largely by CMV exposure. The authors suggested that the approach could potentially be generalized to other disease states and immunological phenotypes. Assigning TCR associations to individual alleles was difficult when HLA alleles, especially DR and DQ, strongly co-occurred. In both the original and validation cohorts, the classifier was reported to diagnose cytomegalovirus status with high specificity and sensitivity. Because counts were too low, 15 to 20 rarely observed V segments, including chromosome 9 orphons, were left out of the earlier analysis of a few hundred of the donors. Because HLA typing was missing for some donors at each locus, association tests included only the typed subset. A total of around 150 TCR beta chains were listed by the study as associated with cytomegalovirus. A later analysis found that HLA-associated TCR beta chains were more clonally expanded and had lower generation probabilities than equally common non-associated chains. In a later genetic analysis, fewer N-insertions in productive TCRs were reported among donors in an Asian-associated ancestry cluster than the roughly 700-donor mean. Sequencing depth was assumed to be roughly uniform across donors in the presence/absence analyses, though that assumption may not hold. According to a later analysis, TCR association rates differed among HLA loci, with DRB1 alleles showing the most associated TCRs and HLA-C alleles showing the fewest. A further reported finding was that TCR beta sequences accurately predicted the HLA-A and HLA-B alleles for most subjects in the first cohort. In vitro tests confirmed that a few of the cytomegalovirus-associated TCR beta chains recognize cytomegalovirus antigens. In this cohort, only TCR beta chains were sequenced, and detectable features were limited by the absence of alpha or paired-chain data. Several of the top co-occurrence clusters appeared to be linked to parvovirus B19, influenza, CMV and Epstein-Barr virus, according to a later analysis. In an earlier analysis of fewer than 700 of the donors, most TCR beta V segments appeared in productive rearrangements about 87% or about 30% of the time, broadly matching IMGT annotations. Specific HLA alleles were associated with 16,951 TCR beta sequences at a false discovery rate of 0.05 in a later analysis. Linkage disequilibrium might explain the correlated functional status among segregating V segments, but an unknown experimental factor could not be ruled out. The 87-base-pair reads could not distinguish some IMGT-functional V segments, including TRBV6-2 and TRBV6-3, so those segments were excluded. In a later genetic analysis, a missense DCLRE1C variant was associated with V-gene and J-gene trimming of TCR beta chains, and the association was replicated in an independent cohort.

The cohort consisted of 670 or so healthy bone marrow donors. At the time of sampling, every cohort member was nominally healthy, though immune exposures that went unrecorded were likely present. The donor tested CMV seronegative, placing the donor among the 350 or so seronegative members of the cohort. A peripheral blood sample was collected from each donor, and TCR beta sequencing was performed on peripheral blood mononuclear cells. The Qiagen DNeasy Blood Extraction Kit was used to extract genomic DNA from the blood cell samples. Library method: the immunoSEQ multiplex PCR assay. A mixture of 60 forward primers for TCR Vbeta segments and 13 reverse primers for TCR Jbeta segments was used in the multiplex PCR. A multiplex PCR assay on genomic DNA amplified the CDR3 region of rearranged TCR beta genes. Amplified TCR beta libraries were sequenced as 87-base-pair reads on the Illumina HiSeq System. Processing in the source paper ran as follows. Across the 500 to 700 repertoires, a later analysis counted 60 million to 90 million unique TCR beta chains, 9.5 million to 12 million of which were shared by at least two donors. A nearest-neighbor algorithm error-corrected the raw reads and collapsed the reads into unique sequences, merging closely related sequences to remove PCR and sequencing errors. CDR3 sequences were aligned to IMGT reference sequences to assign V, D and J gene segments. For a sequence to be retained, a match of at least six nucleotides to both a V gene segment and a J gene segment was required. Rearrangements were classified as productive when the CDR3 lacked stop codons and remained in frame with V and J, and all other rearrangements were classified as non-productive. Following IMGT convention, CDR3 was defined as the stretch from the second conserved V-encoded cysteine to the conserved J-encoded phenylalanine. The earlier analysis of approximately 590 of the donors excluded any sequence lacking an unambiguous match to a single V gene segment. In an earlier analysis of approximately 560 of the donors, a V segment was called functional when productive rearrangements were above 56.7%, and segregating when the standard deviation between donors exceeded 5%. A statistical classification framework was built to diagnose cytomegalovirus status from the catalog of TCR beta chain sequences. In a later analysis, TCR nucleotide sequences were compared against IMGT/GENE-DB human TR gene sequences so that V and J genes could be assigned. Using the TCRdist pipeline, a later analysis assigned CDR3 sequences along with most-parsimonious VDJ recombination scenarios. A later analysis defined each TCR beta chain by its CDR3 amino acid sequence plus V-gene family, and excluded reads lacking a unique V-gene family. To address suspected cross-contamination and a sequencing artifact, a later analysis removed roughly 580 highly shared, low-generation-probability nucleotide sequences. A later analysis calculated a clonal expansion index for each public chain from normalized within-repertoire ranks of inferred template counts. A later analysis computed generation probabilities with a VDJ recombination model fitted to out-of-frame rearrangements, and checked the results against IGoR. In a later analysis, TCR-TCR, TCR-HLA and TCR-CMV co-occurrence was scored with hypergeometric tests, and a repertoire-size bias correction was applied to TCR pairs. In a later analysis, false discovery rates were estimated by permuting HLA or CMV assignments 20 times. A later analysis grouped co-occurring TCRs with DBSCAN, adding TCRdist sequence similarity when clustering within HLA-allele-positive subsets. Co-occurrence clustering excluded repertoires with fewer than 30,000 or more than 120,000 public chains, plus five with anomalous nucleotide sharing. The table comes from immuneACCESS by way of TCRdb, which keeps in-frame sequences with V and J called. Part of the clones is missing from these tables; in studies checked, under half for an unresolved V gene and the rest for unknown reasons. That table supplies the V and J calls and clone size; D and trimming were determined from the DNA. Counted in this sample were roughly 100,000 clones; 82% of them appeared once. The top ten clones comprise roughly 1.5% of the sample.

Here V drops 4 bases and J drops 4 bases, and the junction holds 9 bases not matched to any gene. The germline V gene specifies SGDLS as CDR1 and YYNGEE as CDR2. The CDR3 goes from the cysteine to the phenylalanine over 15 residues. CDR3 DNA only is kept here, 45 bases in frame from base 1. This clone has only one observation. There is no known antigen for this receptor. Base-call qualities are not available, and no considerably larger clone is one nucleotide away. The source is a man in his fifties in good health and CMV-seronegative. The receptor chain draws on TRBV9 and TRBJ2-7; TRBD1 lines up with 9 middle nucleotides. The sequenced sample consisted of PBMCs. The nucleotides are TGTGCCAGCAGCCCCCGTACAGGGGGCGGGTACGAGCAGTACTTC. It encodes CASSPRTGGGYEQYF.